The clone carrying this T cell receptor (beta chain) was picked up many times. Via MiXCR, TCRdb re-called the 5' RACE reads, giving one row per CDR3 protein. The repertoire consists of 110,000 or so distinct CDR3 sequences, with approximately 11% occurring once and the leading ten covering more than 20%. The time point is: blood at routine non-recurrence follow-up after resection. This entry is derived from a study of spatial heterogeneity in lung cancer. This CDR3 is 16 amino acids long. Trimming stripped 5 bases from V and 4 bases from J, with 19 bases between. Looked up from germline, CDR1 is SNHLY and CDR2 is FYNNEI.

This specimen was PBMCs, taken at follow-up. The J gene is TRBJ2-3, the V gene TRBV2, with D perhaps given as TRBD1 or TRBD2 (5 bases each). This receptor was taken from a female donor with early-stage non-small cell lung cancer. In nucleotides, the CDR3 is TGTGCCAGCAGTTCGAGGGACCCGGCGGTCCCAGATACGCAGTATTTT. It codes for CASSSRDPAVPDTQYF.